The 2 T cell receptor beta chains below were found in one sample sequenced in a study of CD4 T cell repertoires in COVID-19. The method was immunoSEQ multiplex PCR; TCRdb's version includes in-frame clones alone and lacks a portion of them. Among about 75,000 clones, about 83% were seen once, and the ten largest hold roughly 0.6%. This sample comprised CD4+ T cells from peripheral blood, obtained after recovery from COVID-19. Source of these receptors: a human donor who had COVID-19.

The chain combines TRBV5-1 with TRBJ2-6, with D possibly TRBD1 on 6 matching bases. V shed 2 bases and J shed 2 bases, with 8 bases lying between them. Looked up from germline, CDR1 is SGHRS and CDR2 is YFSETQ. The length of the CDR3 is 15 residues. In DNA, the CDR3 is TGCGCCAGCAGCTTATCAGGGGCTGGGGCCAACGTCCTGACTTTC. Protein product: CASSLSGAGANVLTF.

This chain connects TRBV6-1 to TRBJ1-1; D gene unclear. The length of the CDR3 is 14 residues. The V end was cut by 3 bases, the J end by 0 bases, with 8 bases between. Germline lookup yields CDR1 MNHNS and CDR2 SASEGT. The CDR3 DNA sequence: TGTGCCAGCAGTGACCTCATCATGAACACTGAAGCTTTCTTT. Amino acids: CASSDLIMNTEAFF.